The 32 T cell receptor beta chains below were found in one sample sequenced in a study of shared clonotypes between healthy human individuals (dated by TCRdb to 2020 to 2022). Library construction relied on the immunoSEQ multiplex PCR assay. This is the immuneACCESS table as TCRdb keeps it, with only in-frame sequences that have V and J called. A part of the clones is gone; compared with another copy, unresolved V genes explain less than half, and the rest is unexplained. The sample contains 640,000 or so clones, about two thirds of them found a single time. The ten biggest clones cover 1.5% to 2% of the sample. Sequencing input: memory CD4+ T cells sorted from blood. The intended sense of this specimen's cell subset or site label: CD45RA-negative fraction. All receptors derive from a woman under 40 in good health.

This clone has only a few counts. V gene TRBV6-6 combines with J gene TRBJ2-2; D is ambiguous. Trimming left V 4 bases short and J 1 base short, with 10 bases between. Germline CDR1 is MNHNY and CDR2 is SVGAGI (reference sequence). This CDR3 contains 15 residues. The chain's CDR3 is CASSLRSENTGELFF. The DNA of the CDR3 is TGTGCCAGCAGTTTAAGGAGCGAGAACACCGGGGAGCTGTTTTTT.

This sequence joins TRBV11-2 and TRBJ2-7, with D perhaps given as TRBD1 or TRBD2 (5 bases each). Trimming shortened V by 1 base and J by 2 bases, and 12 bases separated the two germline ends. The CDR3 runs to 15 residues. Germline V gene data show CDR1 as SGHAT and CDR2 as FQNNGV. Written as DNA, the CDR3 is TGTGCCAGCAGCTTAGGGGGGTACGAGCCCTACGAGCAGTACTTC. It is translated as CASSLGGYEPYEQYF. The complete variable domain, with remaining parts taken from reference TRBV11-2 and TRBJ2-7, reads EAGVAQSPRYKIIEKRQSVAFWCNPISGHATLYWYQQILGQGPKLLIQFQNNGVVDDSQLPKDRFSAERLKGVDSTLKIQPAKLEDSAVYLCASSLGGYEPYEQYFGPGTRLTVT.

This clone was seen a single time. The V and J genes are TRBV10-3 and TRBJ2-1; 8 bases line up with TRBD1. The germline CDR1 and CDR2 sequences are ENHRY and SYGVKD. With V trimmed by 0 bases and J by 7 bases, 2 bases remained unmatched. The CDR3 is made up of 14 amino acids. CDR3 bases: TGTGCCATCAGTGAGTCACGACAGGGGAATGAGCAGTTCTTC. Translation gives CAISESRQGNEQFF.

The chain recombines TRBV19 with TRBJ2-3, with 7 bases aligning to TRBD2. V lost 1 base, J lost 5 bases, and 3 bases stayed unmatched. Germline V gene sequence: CDR1 LNHDA, CDR2 SQIVND (reference sequence). CDR3 length: 14 amino acids. DNA of the CDR3: TGTGCCAGTAGTATAGGGACTAGTAAAGATACGCAGTATTTT. Amino acid sequence: CASSIGTSKDTQYF.

This chain links TRBV4-2 with TRBJ1-2, with D possibly being TRBD1 (5 bases). Germline V CDR1 and CDR2: LGHNA, YNFKEQ. The CDR3 covers 15 residues. Trimming shortened V by 2 bases and J by 4 bases, and 14 bases separated the two germline ends. This chain's CDR3 is CASSQPSPGTYGYTF. The CDR3 region has the DNA TGTGCCAGCAGCCAACCCTCACCAGGGACCTATGGCTACACCTTC.

V gene TRBV2 combines with J gene TRBJ2-5; 9 nucleotides line up with TRBD1. Trimming took 8 bases from V and 5 from J; bases not matched to a gene: 12. This CDR3 contains 15 residues. Germline V gene sequence: CDR1 SNHLY, CDR2 FYNNEI. In DNA, the CDR3 is TGTGCCAGCGAAAGGCATGGACAGGGGAGTGAGACCCAGTACTTC. This codes for CASERHGQGSETQYF.

The rearrangement joins TRBV2 to TRBJ1-4, with 10 bases matching TRBD1. Trimming removed 6 bases from V and 7 bases from J; junction bases left unmatched: 5. CDR3 length equals 14 residues. Germline loops: CDR1 SNHLY, CDR2 FYNNEI. The CDR3 spells CASRTGGEVEKLFF. CDR3 nucleotide sequence: TGTGCCAGCAGGACAGGGGGCGAGGTTGAAAAACTGTTTTTT.

This sequence joins TRBV27 and TRBJ2-3; D unresolved. Trimming took off 1 base at V and 5 bases at J, with 7 bases between the two ends. Germline CDR1 is MNHEY and CDR2 is SMNVEV (reference sequence). CDR3 length: 13 amino acids. The CDR3 sequence: CASSLFGVDTQYF. The CDR3 DNA reads as TGTGCCAGCAGTTTATTTGGTGTAGATACGCAGTATTTT.

This chain connects TRBV11-2 to TRBJ2-7; 11 bases fit TRBD2. The germline gives CDR1 SGHAT, CDR2 FQNNGV. V trimming: 6 bases; J trimming: 4 bases; junction bases outside the gene matches: 8. The CDR3 has 15 amino acids. The CDR3 DNA reads TGTGCCAGCAGTCCAACTAGCGGGAGTAGGTACGAGCAGTACTTC. Encoded protein: CASSPTSGSRYEQYF.

The gene calls are TRBV5-4 and TRBJ2-7; 9 positions agree with TRBD2. This CDR3 comprises 15 residues. V lost 5 bases and J lost 0; bases outside the gene matches: 6. Germline CDR1 SGHNT, CDR2 YYREEE (reference sequence). CDR3 sequence (DNA): TGTGCCAGCAGTCCCAGCGGGGGGCGCTCCTACGAGCAGTACTTC. This translates into CASSPSGGRSYEQYF.

The chain uses TRBV4-1 and TRBJ2-5, with D uncertain. The CDR3 is made up of 15 amino acids. V dropped 0 bases and J dropped 6 bases, with 14 bases sitting between them. CDR1 and CDR2 (germline): MGHRA, YSYEKL. The CDR3 reads CASSQDQALGQTQYF. The CDR3, as DNA: TGCGCCAGCAGCCAAGATCAAGCGTTGGGCCAGACCCAGTACTTC.

The rearrangement uses TRBV9 and TRBJ2-7, with D uncertain. This CDR3 is built from 12 residues. Germline V gene lookup returns CDR1 SGDLS and CDR2 YYNGEE. The germline V and J ends were trimmed by 3 bases and 3 bases, with 7 bases remaining between them. CDR3 in amino acids: CASSGQNYEQYF. DNA for the CDR3: TGTGCCAGCAGCGGCCAGAACTACGAGCAGTACTTC.

The chain joins TRBV28 to TRBJ1-1; 9 bases align to TRBD1. After removal of 2 bases from V and 4 bases from J, the junction contained 5 bases not matched to a gene. The CDR3 has 15 amino acids. The V gene's germline CDR1 is MDHEN and CDR2 SYDVKM. CDR3 DNA: TGTGCCAGCAGTTTACCGGGACAGGGAAGCACTGAAGCTTTCTTT. The encoded protein is CASSLPGQGSTEAFF. The complete variable domain, with remaining parts taken from reference TRBV28 and TRBJ1-1, reads DVKVTQSSRYLVKRTGEKVFLECVQDMDHENMFWYRQDPGLGLRLIYFSYDVKMKEKGDIPEGYSVSREKKERFSLILESASTNQTSMYLCASSLPGQGSTEAFFGQGTRLTVV.

The genes are TRBV10-3 and TRBJ1-4, with unresolved D. This CDR3 has 15 residues. V lost 3 bases, J lost 3 bases, and 11 bases lay in between. The germline gives CDR1 ENHRY, CDR2 SYGVKD. The CDR3: CAISESEHANEKLFF. DNA of the CDR3: TGTGCCATCAGTGAATCGGAACATGCTAATGAAAAACTGTTTTTT.

This sequence joins TRBV5-8 and TRBJ1-1; D ambiguous. The CDR3 is 15 amino acids. Germline-derived CDR1 and CDR2 are SGHTS and YDEGEE. The V end was cut by 0 bases, the J end by 2 bases, with 11 bases between. The CDR3 DNA sequence: TGTGCCAGCAGCTTGGAAGGGCTTATAAACACTGAAGCTTTCTTT. Translation: CASSLEGLINTEAFF.

A few counts support this clone. V gene TRBV28 combines with J gene TRBJ2-3; 8 positions match TRBD2. The V gene end was trimmed by 4 bases and the J gene end by 0 bases; junction bases not matched to a gene: 9. Germline loops: CDR1 MDHEN, CDR2 SYDVKM. This CDR3 spans 17 amino acids. This CDR3 reads CASSSTRLALSTDTQYF. The CDR3 DNA sequence: TGTGCCAGCAGTTCAACCCGACTAGCGTTAAGCACAGATACGCAGTATTTT.

The rearrangement links TRBV5-6 to TRBJ2-7; possibly TRBD2 for D (6 bases). There are 15 residues in the CDR3. Germline values: CDR1 SGHDT, CDR2 YYEEEE. V was shortened by 3 bases and J by 1 base, with 14 bases between the two germline ends. In DNA form, the CDR3 reads TGTGCCAGCAGCTCTGCGTTGGGGGGATCCTACGAGCAGTACTTC. It specifies CASSSALGGSYEQYF.

The J gene is TRBJ2-3, the V gene TRBV5-1, with 12 bases that match TRBD2. The trim removed 0 bases at V and 6 bases at J, leaving 11 bases unmatched. The germline V gene has CDR1 SGHRS and CDR2 YFSETQ. The CDR3 runs 18 residues. In DNA, the CDR3 is TGCGCCAGCAGCTTGGGAATTTCTACTAGCGGGAGGAGGGATACGCAGTATTTT. It yields the protein CASSLGISTSGRRDTQYF.

The CDR3 DNA reads as TGTGCCAGCAGCTTAGTTGGGGAGGGAAATTCACCCCTCCACTTT. Protein: CASSLVGEGNSPLHF. This sequence joins TRBV7-9 and TRBJ1-6; D gene unclear. The CDR3 extends over 15 amino acids. V was trimmed by 1 base and J by 7 bases, leaving 11 bases between them. Germline V gene lookup returns CDR1 SEHNR and CDR2 FQNEAQ (reference sequence).

The chain joins TRBV30 to TRBJ2-6; D call uncertain. There are 14 residues in the CDR3. Germline lookup yields CDR1 GTSNPN and CDR2 SVGIG (reference sequence). V lost 7 bases to trimming and J lost 0 bases, with 10 bases between them. CDR3 loop: CAYWGLSGANVLTF. The CDR3 region has the DNA TGTGCCTACTGGGGTCTCTCTGGGGCCAACGTCCTGACTTTC.

The chain is built from TRBV19 and TRBJ2-5; tentatively, D is TRBD1 (6 bases). The germline V gene has CDR1 LNHDA and CDR2 SQIVND (reference sequence). The CDR3 contains 12 residues. The V end lost 4 bases, the J end lost 4 bases, and 7 bases lay between the germline ends. Here the CDR3 DNA reads TGTGCCAGTAGTAACAGGGCAGAGACCCAGTACTTC. It yields the protein CASSNRAETQYF.

The V call is TRBV7-6, the J call TRBJ1-6, with 10 bases that match TRBD1. Germline V gene data show CDR1 as SGHVS and CDR2 as FNYEAQ. The CDR3 covers 15 residues. The trim removed 5 bases at V and 10 bases at J, leaving 8 bases unmatched. The CDR3 DNA reads as TGTGCCAGCAGCCTCAGACCGGGACAGGGGTCACCCCTCCACTTT. It is translated as CASSLRPGQGSPLHF.

V is TRBV15 and J is TRBJ2-3, with D possibly matching TRBD1 (6 bases). Trimming shortened V by 3 bases and J by 2 bases, and 15 bases separated the two germline ends. The CDR3 spans 16 residues. Germline loops: CDR1 LNHNV, CDR2 YYDKDF (reference sequence). Here the CDR3 DNA reads TGTGCCACCAGCAGTCCCTCCGGGACAAACACAGATACGCAGTATTTT. This sequence encodes CATSSPSGTNTDTQYF.

The chain joins TRBV7-2 to TRBJ2-1; no definite D call. This CDR3 region has 11 residues. Germline CDR1 is SGHTA and CDR2 is FQGNSA. V was cut by 5 bases and J by 10 bases, with 9 bases left in between. CDR3 region: CASSAIREQFF. The CDR3 DNA follows: TGTGCCAGCAGCGCAATACGAGAGCAGTTCTTC.

The chain has TRBV5-5 and TRBJ1-2, with D possibly TRBD1 on 5 matching bases. CDR1 and CDR2 (germline): SGHKS, YYEKEE (reference sequence). CDR3 length: 14 amino acids. V was shortened by 4 bases and J by 5 bases, with 15 bases between the two germline ends. CDR3 in DNA: TGTGCCAGCAGCAGAACCGGGACCCGGTATGGCTACACCTTC. It translates to CASSRTGTRYGYTF.

The rearrangement joins TRBV18 to TRBJ2-5; maybe TRBD2 (5 bases). The CDR3 runs 13 residues. V dropped 6 bases and J dropped 5 bases, with 13 bases sitting between them. In germline, CDR1 is KGHSH, CDR2 LQKENI. The CDR3 coding sequence is TGTGCCAGCTCCCTTCAGCGGTTTGAGACCCAGTACTTC. Translated, it gives CASSLQRFETQYF.

This rearrangement joins TRBV28 to TRBJ1-2; no reliable D call. In germline, CDR1 is MDHEN, CDR2 SYDVKM. The V gene lost 4 bases and the J gene lost 1 base, with 10 bases spanning the gap. This CDR3 contains 14 residues. CDR3 in DNA: TGTGCCAGCAGTTCAAGGTCACGTAACTATGGCTACACCTTC. The encoded protein is CASSSRSRNYGYTF.

This chain joins TRBV5-6 and TRBJ2-7, with D tentatively TRBD2 (6 bases). The V end was cut by 6 bases, the J end by 6 bases, with 10 bases between. The CDR3 contains 11 residues. Germline CDR1 is SGHDT and CDR2 is YYEEEE. The DNA for the CDR3 is TGTGCCAGCACCTGGGGGGTCGAGCAGTACTTC. Translation gives CASTWGVEQYF.

The chain combines TRBV28 with TRBJ1-1; D unresolved. Looked up from germline, CDR1 is MDHEN and CDR2 is SYDVKM. The CDR3 contains 13 residues. Trimming removed 4 bases at V and 1 base at J, with 7 bases between. As DNA, the CDR3 is TGTGCCAGCAGTTCGTACAGGAACACTGAAGCTTTCTTT. This encodes CASSSYRNTEAFF.

The rearrangement joins TRBV27 to TRBJ2-2, with TRBD1 as a possible D gene (6 bases). Germline-derived CDR1 and CDR2 are MNHEY and SMNVEV (reference sequence). V lost 5 bases to trimming and J lost 11 bases, with 15 bases between them. This CDR3 spans 13 amino acids. The DNA of the CDR3 is TGTGCCAGCAGTGTTTTGGGGGCGGACGAGCTGTTTTTT. Encoded protein: CASSVLGADELFF.

This chain links TRBV28 with TRBJ1-5; D is possibly TRBD1 (5 bases). Germline-derived CDR1 and CDR2 are MDHEN and SYDVKM. The CDR3 totals 13 residues. V gave up 5 bases and J gave up 4 bases, with 9 bases separating them. The CDR3 coding sequence is TGTGCCAGCAGTCGGGACCCAAATCAGCCCCAGCATTTT. Protein: CASSRDPNQPQHF.

This clone was picked up a small number of times. The chain couples TRBV28 to TRBJ1-5; TRBD1 agrees at 8 bases. The CDR3 length is 18 residues. V gave up 4 bases and J gave up 6 bases; unmatched junction bases: 17. Germline CDR1 and CDR2: MDHEN and SYDVKM. The CDR3, as DNA: TGTGCCAGCAGTTCCGGACAGGGTGGGGTCTGGGGAGGTCAGCCCCAGCATTTT. This codes for CASSSGQGGVWGGQPQHF.